This entry lists 30 T cell receptor beta chains sequenced from one sample in a study of blood T cell repertoires in COVID-19. Sequencing was performed with immunoSEQ multiplex PCR; in TCRdb, only in-frame clones are kept and a portion is missing. Among around 160,000 clones listed, roughly 81% were seen once. The material sequenced was peripheral blood. Source of these receptors: a human donor with acute or convalescent COVID-19. The donor label of this sample is uncertain.

The chain combines TRBV11-2 with TRBJ1-4, with 8 bases that match TRBD1. From germline, CDR1 is SGHAT and CDR2 FQNNGV. The ends lost 5 bases at V and 6 bases at J; junction bases unmatched: 11. This CDR3 is built from 16 residues. DNA of the CDR3: TGTGCCAGCAGCAGGGGCAGGGGGCGGATGGATGAAAAACTGTTTTTT. Protein product: CASSRGRGRMDEKLFF.

V usage is TRBV30 and J usage is TRBJ1-5, with a possible D match to TRBD1 (5 bases). CDR1 GTSNPN and CDR2 SVGIG come from the germline V gene (reference sequence). The CDR3 consists of 13 residues. V was pared by 1 base and J by 2 bases, with 6 bases between. The DNA of the CDR3 is TGTGCCTGGAGTGAACAGGGCAATCAGCCCCAGCATTTT. Translated, it gives CAWSEQGNQPQHF.

The chain links TRBV6-5 to TRBJ1-6, with D possibly TRBD1 on 6 matching bases. Trimming shortened V by 6 bases and J by 4 bases, and 10 bases separated the two germline ends. The CDR3 spans 14 residues. In germline, CDR1 is MNHEY, CDR2 SVGAGI. Written as DNA, the CDR3 is TGTGCCAGCAGAGCCAGGGGTTATAATTCACCCCTCCACTTT. Amino acid sequence: CASRARGYNSPLHF.

V is TRBV3-1 (or the pseudogene TRBV3-2) and J is TRBJ2-6; D might be TRBD2 (6 bases). The CDR3 is 16 amino acids. The germline gives CDR1 LGHDT, CDR2 YNNKEL (reference sequence). V dropped 4 bases and J dropped 2 bases, with 12 bases sitting between them. The CDR3 reads CASSPPWGAGANVLTF. The CDR3 coding sequence is TGTGCCAGCAGCCCTCCTTGGGGGGCTGGGGCCAACGTCCTGACTTTC.

The chain has TRBV5-4 and TRBJ1-1, with 7 nucleotides matching TRBD1. Germline assignment: CDR1 SGHNT and CDR2 YYREEE (reference sequence). The V gene end was trimmed by 4 bases and the J gene end by 1 base; junction bases not matched to a gene: 10. The CDR3 totals 16 residues. The CDR3 protein is CASSHRRTGPNTEAFF. Here the CDR3 DNA reads TGTGCCAGCAGCCACCGCCGGACAGGACCGAACACTGAAGCTTTCTTT.

The chain carries TRBV10-3 and TRBJ1-2; 10 bases align to TRBD1. The CDR3 spans 13 residues. CDR1 is ENHRY and CDR2 is SYGVKD in the germline V gene. The V segment lost 4 bases and the J segment 4 bases; nucleotides outside the gene matches: 0. CDR3 amino acids: CAISGTGGYGYTF. As DNA, the CDR3 is TGTGCCATCAGTGGGACAGGGGGCTATGGCTACACCTTC.

The rearrangement uses TRBV4-1 and TRBJ2-1, with 7 bases aligning to TRBD2. CDR3 length: 15 amino acids. The trim removed 5 bases at V and 2 bases at J, leaving 6 bases unmatched. Looked up from germline, CDR1 is MGHRA and CDR2 is YSYEKL. CDR3 sequence reads: CASSSNRGAYNEQFF. The DNA of the CDR3 is TGCGCCAGCAGCTCGAACCGGGGGGCCTACAATGAGCAGTTCTTC.

This chain links TRBV2 with TRBJ1-4; 7 bases map to TRBD1. Germline CDR1 SNHLY, CDR2 FYNNEI. The trim removed 6 bases at V and 3 bases at J, leaving 7 bases unmatched. The CDR3 is 15 amino acids. The CDR3 bases are TGTGCCAGCAGCGGTACAGGGGCAGCTAATGAAAAACTGTTTTTT. Translation gives CASSGTGAANEKLFF.

The genes are TRBV6-5 and TRBJ2-1; 14 nucleotides align to TRBD2. The V and J ends lost 4 bases and 4 bases, in that order; junction bases with no gene match: 0. CDR3 length equals 15 residues. CDR1 and CDR2 from the germline V gene are MNHEY and SVGAGI. The CDR3 sequence: CASSWTSGGYNEQFF. CDR3 coding DNA: TGTGCCAGCAGTTGGACTAGCGGGGGGTACAATGAGCAGTTCTTC.

This chain uses TRBV30 with TRBJ1-2; tentative D call: TRBD1 (5 bases). The CDR3 is 14 amino acids. The V and J ends lost 4 bases and 4 bases respectively, with 16 bases between them. Germline-derived CDR1 and CDR2 are GTSNPN and SVGIG (reference sequence). CDR3 sequence: CAWTRSGGTYGYTF. The CDR3 DNA reads TGTGCCTGGACTCGATCTGGAGGGACCTATGGCTACACCTTC.

V and J are TRBV5-4 and TRBJ2-1, with 7 bases fitting TRBD1. Trimming took 4 bases from V and 8 from J; bases not matched to a gene: 6. CDR1 and CDR2 (germline): SGHNT, YYREEE (reference sequence). The CDR3 runs to 13 residues. Written as DNA, the CDR3 is TGTGCCAGCAGCCCCCGACAGGGCCATGAGCAGTTCTTC. Translating it yields CASSPRQGHEQFF.

The chain uses TRBV4-2 and TRBJ1-6; the D gene is possibly TRBD1 (5 bases). The V gene lost 3 bases and the J gene lost 7 bases, with 10 bases spanning the gap. Germline V gene sequence: CDR1 LGHNA, CDR2 YNFKEQ. This CDR3 comprises 14 residues. CDR3 coding DNA: TGTGCCAGCAGCCACAGGGAGGGAAATTCACCCCTCCACTTT. Its protein product is CASSHREGNSPLHF.

V gene TRBV18 combines with J gene TRBJ1-3; 9 bases line up with TRBD1. This CDR3 spans 14 amino acids. Per germline, CDR1 KGHSH and CDR2 LQKENI. Trimming at V came to 2 bases and at J to 4 bases, leaving 0 bases not matched to a gene. The CDR3 DNA follows: TGTGCCAGCTCACCAGGGACAGGGGGAAACACCATATATTTT. Translated: CASSPGTGGNTIYF.

The chain couples TRBV10-1 to TRBJ2-3; 7 bases are shared with TRBD2. CDR3 length: 14 amino acids. V dropped 0 bases and J dropped 6; count of bases not matched to a gene: 3. Germline values: CDR1 WNHNN, CDR2 SYGVQD (reference sequence). The CDR3 reads CASSESQGGDTQYF. DNA of the CDR3: TGCGCCAGCAGTGAGTCGCAGGGAGGGGATACGCAGTATTTT.

V and J are TRBV5-6 and TRBJ1-5; perhaps TRBD1 as D (6 bases). This CDR3 comprises 15 residues. The ends were cut back, 0 bases at V and 2 bases at J, with 9 bases in the middle. Germline CDR1 reads SGHDT; CDR2 reads YYEEEE. The CDR3: CASSLVAGGNQPQHF. The CDR3 bases are TGTGCCAGCAGCTTGGTGGCAGGGGGCAATCAGCCCCAGCATTTT. The entire variable domain, with the rest obtained from reference TRBV5-6 and TRBJ1-5, is as follows: DAGVTQSPTHLIKTRGQQVTLRCSPKSGHDTVSWYQQALGQGPQFIFQYYEEEERQRGNFPDRFSGHQFPNYSSELNVNALLLGDSALYLCASSLVAGGNQPQHFGDGTRLSIL.

This clone was detected a few times. The V and J genes are TRBV6-1 and TRBJ2-7, with a possible D match to TRBD2 (5 bases). Germline V gene lookup returns CDR1 MNHNS and CDR2 SASEGT. The ends were cut back, 1 base at V and 3 bases at J, with 13 bases in the middle. The CDR3 loop spans 15 amino acids. For the CDR3, the DNA is TGTGCCAGCAGTGAAGATCAGGACTCCCGCTACGAGCAGTACTTC. It yields the protein CASSEDQDSRYEQYF.

The chain recombines TRBV6-5 with TRBJ2-3; 11 bases agree with TRBD1. The CDR3 is 14 residues long. The trim removed 6 bases at V and 13 bases at J, leaving 12 bases unmatched. The V gene's germline CDR1 is MNHEY and CDR2 SVGAGI. CDR3 sequence (DNA): TGTGCCAGCAGACATACCGGGACAGGGGGGATTAAGTATTTT. This translates into CASRHTGTGGIKYF.

As concerns this clone: In the same sample, other DNA sequences code for this CDR3. The chain employs TRBV5-6 and TRBJ1-2, with D maybe TRBD1 (5 bases). V was cut by 0 bases and J by 8 bases, with 5 bases left in between. This CDR3 is 11 amino acids long. Germline V lookup: CDR1 SGHDT, CDR2 YYEEEE. In DNA form, the CDR3 reads TGTGCCAGCAGCTTGGGGGGCGGCTACACCTTC. Translating gives CASSLGGGYTF. The full variable domain, in which reference TRBV5-6 and TRBJ1-2 provide the parts outside the CDR3, is DAGVTQSPTHLIKTRGQQVTLRCSPKSGHDTVSWYQQALGQGPQFIFQYYEEEERQRGNFPDRFSGHQFPNYSSELNVNALLLGDSALYLCASSLGGGYTFGSGTRLTVV.

The rearrangement links TRBV9 to TRBJ1-5, with a weak D call TRBD1 (5 bases). Germline V CDR1 and CDR2: SGDLS, YYNGEE. Trimming pared 3 bases from V and 2 bases from J, leaving 6 bases between. This CDR3 has 13 amino acids. The CDR3 loop is CASSAGGNQPQHF. The CDR3 region has the DNA TGTGCCAGCAGCGCGGGGGGCAATCAGCCCCAGCATTTT. Combining the CDR3 with reference TRBV9 and TRBJ1-5 gives the whole variable domain DSGVTQTPKHLITATGQRVTLRCSPRSGDLSVYWYQQSLDQGLQFLIQYYNGEERAKGNILERFSAQQFPDLHSELNLSSLELGDSALYFCASSAGGNQPQHFGDGTRLSIL.

This chain joins TRBV7-9 and TRBJ2-1; 9 bases map to TRBD2. Germline V CDR1 and CDR2: SEHNR, FQNEAQ (reference sequence). V lost 2 bases and J lost 7; bases outside the gene matches: 6. This CDR3 is 15 amino acids long. The CDR3 DNA reads TGTGCCAGCAGCTTAAGCGGGGGGCCGGGGAATGAGCAGTTCTTC. Encoded protein: CASSLSGGPGNEQFF. The entire variable domain, with the rest obtained from reference TRBV7-9 and TRBJ2-1, is as follows: DTGVSQNPRHKITKRGQNVTFRCDPISEHNRLYWYRQTLGQGPEFLTYFQNEAQLEKSRLLSDRFSAERPKGSFSTLEIQRTEQGDSAMYLCASSLSGGPGNEQFFGPGTRLTVL.

V and J are TRBV18 and TRBJ2-1; TRBD1 might be the D (5 bases). Between the trimmed V and J ends, which lost 6 bases and 0 bases, there was a span of 12 bases. Germline V lookup: CDR1 KGHSH, CDR2 LQKENI. The CDR3 has 15 residues. The CDR3 reads CASSVQVSSYNEQFF. The DNA for the CDR3 is TGTGCCAGCTCCGTACAGGTTTCCTCCTACAATGAGCAGTTCTTC.

This clone turned up a few times. V gene TRBV5-5 combines with J gene TRBJ1-5; 7 nucleotides align to TRBD1. The CDR3 has 16 residues. CDR1 and CDR2 from the germline V gene are SGHKS and YYEKEE (reference sequence). V was clipped by 0 bases and J by 4 bases; unmatched bases: 7. CDR3 DNA: TGTGCCAGCAGCTTGGAGAGACAGGGTAGGAATCAGCCCCAGCATTTT. Its translation is CASSLERQGRNQPQHF.

The chain couples TRBV4-1 to TRBJ2-7, with TRBD2 matching over 7 bases. Germline trimming cut 6 bases from V and 0 bases from J; bases unmatched to any gene: 17. This CDR3 comprises 18 residues. Germline loops: CDR1 MGHRA, CDR2 YSYEKL. DNA for the CDR3: TGCGCCAGCAGACCCACCGTCTGGGAAGCGGGGCCCTCCTACGAGCAGTACGTC. Protein sequence: CASRPTVWEAGPSYEQYV.

The J gene is TRBJ2-1, the V gene TRBV5-4, with D possibly TRBD1 on 5 matching bases. Per the germline V gene, CDR1 is SGHNT and CDR2 is YYREEE (reference sequence). V lost 2 bases to trimming and J lost 4 bases, with 10 bases between them. This CDR3 contains 14 residues. CDR3 loop: CASSFPDNYNEQFF. Written as DNA, the CDR3 is TGTGCCAGCAGCTTCCCGGACAATTACAATGAGCAGTTCTTC.

The chain recombines TRBV27 with TRBJ2-7; 8 positions match TRBD2. Germline values: CDR1 MNHEY, CDR2 SMNVEV (reference sequence). The CDR3 is 12 residues long. CDR3 sequence: CPRSSGVYEQYV. DNA for the CDR3: TGTCCTAGAAGTAGCGGGGTTTACGAGCAGTACGTC.

The V gene is TRBV6-5, the J gene TRBJ2-3, with TRBD2 as a possible D gene (7 bases). The V and J ends lost 1 base and 3 bases respectively, with 14 bases between them. Germline V gene sequence: CDR1 MNHEY, CDR2 SVGAGI. This CDR3 is 16 amino acids long. The CDR3 sequence is CASSYFRGAGTDTQYF. The DNA for the CDR3 is TGTGCCAGCAGTTACTTCCGGGGGGCCGGGACAGATACGCAGTATTTT.

The chain recombines TRBV30 with TRBJ1-2, with a tentative D call TRBD1 (5 bases). Germline V CDR1 and CDR2: GTSNPN, SVGIG (reference sequence). V shed 0 bases and J shed 8 bases, with 10 bases lying between them. The length of the CDR3 is 12 residues. The CDR3, as DNA: TGTGCCTGGAGTGTAGGGACTAGCGGCTACACCTTC. It encodes CAWSVGTSGYTF.

This clone appeared a few times. V and J are TRBV5-8 and TRBJ1-3, with D perhaps matching TRBD1 (6 bases). Germline V CDR1 and CDR2: SGHTS, YDEGEE. The CDR3 loop spans 17 amino acids. Trimming removed 4 bases from V and 0 bases from J, with 17 bases in between. In DNA, the CDR3 is TGTGCCAGCAGCCGATCACAGGGTGGGGTCTCTGGAAACACCATATATTTT. Its translation: CASSRSQGGVSGNTIYF.

The V call is TRBV29-1, the J call TRBJ2-1, with 8 bases aligning to TRBD2. CDR1 SQVTM and CDR2 ANQGSEA come from the germline V gene. The V gene end was trimmed by 4 bases and the J gene end by 7 bases; junction bases not matched to a gene: 9. The CDR3 has 14 residues. CDR3 in DNA: TGCAGCGTTGTCCCGGGAGGGGGGAGAAATGAGCAGTTCTTC. It codes for CSVVPGGGRNEQFF.

This chain joins TRBV6-4 and TRBJ1-1, with a tentative D call TRBD1 (6 bases). Between the trimmed V and J ends, which lost 5 bases and 3 bases, there was a span of 10 bases. The CDR3 is 13 amino acids. Germline CDR1 MRHNA, CDR2 SNTAGT. CDR3 DNA: TGTGCCAGCAGTCAGGGGAGGGACACTGAAGCTTTCTTT. Its translation: CASSQGRDTEAFF.